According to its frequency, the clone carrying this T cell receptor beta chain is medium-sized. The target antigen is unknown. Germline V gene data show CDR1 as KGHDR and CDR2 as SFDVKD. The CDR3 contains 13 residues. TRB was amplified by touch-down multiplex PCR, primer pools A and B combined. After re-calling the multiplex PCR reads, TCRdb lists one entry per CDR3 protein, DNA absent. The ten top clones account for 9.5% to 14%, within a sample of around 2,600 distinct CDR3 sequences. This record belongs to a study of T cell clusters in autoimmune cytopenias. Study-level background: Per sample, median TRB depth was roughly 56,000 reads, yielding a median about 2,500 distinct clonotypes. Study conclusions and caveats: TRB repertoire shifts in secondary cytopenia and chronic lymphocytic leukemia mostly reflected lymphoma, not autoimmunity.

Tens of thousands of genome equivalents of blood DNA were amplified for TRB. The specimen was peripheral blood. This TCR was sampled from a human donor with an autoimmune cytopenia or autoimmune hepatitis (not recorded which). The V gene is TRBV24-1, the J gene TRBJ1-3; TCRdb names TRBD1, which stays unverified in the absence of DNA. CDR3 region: CATSSGGGNTIYF.